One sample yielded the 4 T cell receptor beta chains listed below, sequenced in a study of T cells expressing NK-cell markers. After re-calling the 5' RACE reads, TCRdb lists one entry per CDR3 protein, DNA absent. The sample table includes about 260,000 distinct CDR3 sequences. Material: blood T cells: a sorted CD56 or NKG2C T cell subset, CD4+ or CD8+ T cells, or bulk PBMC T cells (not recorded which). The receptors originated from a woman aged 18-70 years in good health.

CDR3 sequence: CSARVTSGRSSYNEQFF. The V gene is TRBV20-1, the J gene TRBJ2-1; the D call from TCRdb, TRBD2, cannot be confirmed without DNA. Germline CDR1 DFQATT, CDR2 SNEGSKA (reference sequence). The CDR3 is 17 amino acids.

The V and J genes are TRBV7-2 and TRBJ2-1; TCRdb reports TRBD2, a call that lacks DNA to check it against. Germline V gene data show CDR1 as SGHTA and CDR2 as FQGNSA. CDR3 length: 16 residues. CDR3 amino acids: CASSLKTSGGNNEQFF.

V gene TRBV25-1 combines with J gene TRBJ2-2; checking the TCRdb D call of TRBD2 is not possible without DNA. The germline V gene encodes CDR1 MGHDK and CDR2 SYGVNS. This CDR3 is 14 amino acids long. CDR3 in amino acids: CASSVGQFTGELFF.

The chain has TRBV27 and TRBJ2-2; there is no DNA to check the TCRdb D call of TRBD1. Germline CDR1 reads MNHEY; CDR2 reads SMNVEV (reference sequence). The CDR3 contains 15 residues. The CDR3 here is CASSLRTGSLGELFF.